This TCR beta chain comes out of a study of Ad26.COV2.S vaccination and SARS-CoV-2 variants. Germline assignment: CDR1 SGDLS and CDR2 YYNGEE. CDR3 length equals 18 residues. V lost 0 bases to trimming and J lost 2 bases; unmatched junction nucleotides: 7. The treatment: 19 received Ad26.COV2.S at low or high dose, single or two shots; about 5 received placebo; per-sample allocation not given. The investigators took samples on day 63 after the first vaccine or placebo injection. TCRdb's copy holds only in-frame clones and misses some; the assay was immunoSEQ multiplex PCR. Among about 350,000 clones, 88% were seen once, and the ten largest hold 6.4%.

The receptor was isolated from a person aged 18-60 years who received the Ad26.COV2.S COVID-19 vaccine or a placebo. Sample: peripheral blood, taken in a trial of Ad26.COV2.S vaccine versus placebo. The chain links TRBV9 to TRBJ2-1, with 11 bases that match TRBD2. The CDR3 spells CASSVEGLSGRAYNEQFF. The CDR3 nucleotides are TGTGCCAGCAGCGTAGAAGGGCTTAGCGGGAGGGCCTACAATGAGCAGTTCTTC.